This is a list of T cell receptor beta chains from one sample in a study of T-cell memory formation after mild COVID-19. A single record per CDR3 protein comes from TCRdb applying MiXCR to the 5' RACE reads. This table holds hundreds of thousands of distinct CDR3 sequences, around 21% found once. Material for sequencing was PBMCs or a T cell subset sorted from them (not recorded which). The receptors come from an adult woman who had mild COVID-19 (a few samples of this study predate the infection). Cell type and time point are not known. The CDR3 runs from the conserved cysteine through the conserved F or W. The order of the fields is V gene, J gene, clone size, D gene, CDR3 DNA, CDR3 protein. The D gene is left open where the match is weak. Clone size is stated in some rows and not others, as once, few, many or a class when expanded.

>TRBV6-1|TRBJ1-5|many|-
TGTGCCAGCAGTGAAGCGCGGGTTCGGGGTCAGCCCCAGCATTTT
CASSEARVRGQPQHF
>TRBV9|TRBJ2-3|-|TRBD2
TGTGCCAGCAGCGTAGAAGCGGGAGGGTTCGGAGATACGCAGTATTTT
CASSVEAGGFGDTQYF
>TRBV7-9|TRBJ2-1|few|-
TGTGCCAGCAGCTTACCCCTAGGGGGGCTCAATGAGCAGTTCTTC
CASSLPLGGLNEQFF
>TRBV28|TRBJ1-5|few|-
TGTGCCAGCAGTCCATCCCTCGGGACATATGACAGCAATCAGCCCCAGCATTTT
CASSPSLGTYDSNQPQHF
>TRBV15|TRBJ1-5|-|-
TGTGCCACCAGCAGAGATCTCGGTGGCAATCAGCCCCAGCATTTT
CATSRDLGGNQPQHF
>TRBV5-1|TRBJ1-6|-|TRBD1
TGCGCCAGCAGCTTGGAGGGGGCTGGAGATTCACCCCTCCACTTT
CASSLEGAGDSPLHF
>TRBV7-3|TRBJ2-3|few|TRBD2
TGTGCCAGCAGCTTACAGCGGGAGAGCACAGATACGCAGTATTTT
CASSLQRESTDTQYF
>TRBV12-3/TRBV12-4|TRBJ2-5|many|-
TGTGCCAGCAGGAGAGTGGGAGTGACCCAGTACTTC
CASRRVGVTQYF
>TRBV4-2|TRBJ2-7|few|-
TGTGCCAGCAGCCAAGACGCGGGTTCCTCCTACGAGCAGTACTTC
CASSQDAGSSYEQYF
>TRBV6-5|TRBJ2-5|-|TRBD1
TGTGCCAGCAGTTACGCGGGACAGGTTAACCAAGAGACCCAGTACTTC
CASSYAGQVNQETQYF
>TRBV11-2|TRBJ2-7|few|-
TGTGCCAGCAGCCCCCTTAGGTGGACAGTAGACTACGAGCAGTACTTC
CASSPLRWTVDYEQYF
>TRBV27|TRBJ1-2|few|TRBD1
TGTGCCACCTCCTTCGGGACAGGCAACTATGGCTACACCTTC
CATSFGTGNYGYTF
>TRBV24-1|TRBJ2-5|few|-
TGTGCCACCAGTGATTTTGGGCAGGTTCAGTACTTC
CATSDFGQVQYF
>TRBV25-1|TRBJ1-1|-|-
TGTGCCAGCAGTGCTCAGGGGTTTGAAGCTTTCTTT
CASSAQGFEAFF
>TRBV7-3|TRBJ2-2|-|TRBD2
TGTGCCAGCAGTACCGGGACTAGCGGGGGAACCGGGGAGCTGTTTTTT
CASSTGTSGGTGELFF
>TRBV7-8|TRBJ1-1|few|-
TGTGCCAGCAGCCTGTTAGTAGTGAACACTGAAGCTTTCTTT
CASSLLVVNTEAFF
>TRBV30|TRBJ1-2|once|-
TGTGCTGGGGTTGGCTATGGCTACACCTTC
CAGVGYGYTF
>TRBV25-1|TRBJ2-7|-|-
TGTGCCAGCAGTACGACAGTGGTCGGAAACGAGCAGTACTTC
CASSTTVVGNEQYF
>TRBV4-2|TRBJ2-2|many|TRBD1
TGTGCCAGCAGCCAGGGGGGGACAGGGGGGATCACCGGGGAGCTGTTTTTT
CASSQGGTGGITGELFF
>TRBV12-3/TRBV12-4|TRBJ2-5|few|-
TGTGCCAGCAGTTTAGCGGCAGGGCTGTACCAAGAGACCCAGTACTTC
CASSLAAGLYQETQYF
>TRBV11-2|TRBJ2-1|-|-
TGTGCCAGCAGCTTAGCATTCGGCAACAACAATGAGCAGTTCTTC
CASSLAFGNNNEQFF
>TRBV30|TRBJ1-1|few|-
TGTGCCCTGTTGTGGGTAGGGGGGAAAGGACCTGAAGCTTTCTTT
CALLWVGGKGPEAFF
>TRBV7-9|TRBJ2-5|few|-
TGTGCCAGCAGCTTAGTACTGGGGGCAACCCAGTACTTC
CASSLVLGATQYF
>TRBV6-2/TRBV6-3|TRBJ1-1|-|TRBD1
TGTGCCAGCAGTTTCGCAGGGGGAGTTGCTTTCTTT
CASSFAGGVAFF
>TRBV7-2|TRBJ2-1|few|-
TGTGCCAGCAGCTTAGAACTCTCCTACAATGAGCAGTTCTTC
CASSLELSYNEQFF
>TRBV15|TRBJ2-5|-|TRBD1
TGTGCCACCAGCAAAGAACAGGGACAGCGGTCCGGAGAGACCCAGTACTTC
CATSKEQGQRSGETQYF
>TRBV7-2|TRBJ2-7|few|-
TGTGCCAGCAGACCTCAAGCCCCGGCGGGTGAGCAGTACTTC
CASRPQAPAGEQYF
>TRBV18|TRBJ2-7|few|-
TGTGCCAGCTCACCCCTCTCCTACGAGCAGTACTTC
CASSPLSYEQYF
>TRBV5-1|TRBJ2-7|many|TRBD2
TGCGCCAGCAGCTTGGGGACTAGCGTCTACGAGCAGTACTTC
CASSLGTSVYEQYF
>TRBV20-1|TRBJ2-3|-|TRBD2
TGCAGTGCTGACGGAAGCGGGGGCAACACAGATACGCAGTATTTT
CSADGSGGNTDTQYF
>TRBV10-3|TRBJ2-2|few|-
TGTGCCATCACAACAGGGAATCGGGAGCTGTTTTTT
CAITTGNRELFF
>TRBV20-1|TRBJ2-3|-|TRBD2
TGCAGTGCTATTGGGACTAGCGGTGTCACAGATACGCAGTATTTT
CSAIGTSGVTDTQYF
>TRBV10-3|TRBJ2-3|many|TRBD2
TGTGCCATCAGTGAGTCGGGACTAGCGGGGCGGACCACCTACACAGATACGCAGTATTTT
CAISESGLAGRTTYTDTQYF
>TRBV5-5|TRBJ2-7|few|TRBD2
TGTGCCAGCAGCTCTCTGGGGGCTAGCGGGGGTCACGAGCAGTACTTC
CASSSLGASGGHEQYF
>TRBV27|TRBJ2-7|-|TRBD2
TGTGCCAGCAGCCCGAAGCGGGGGGGCCCCAACGAGCAGTACTTC
CASSPKRGGPNEQYF
>TRBV12-3/TRBV12-4|TRBJ2-6|-|-
TGTGCCAGCAGTTCCAGGGAACCTGGGGCCAACGTCCTGACTTTC
CASSSREPGANVLTF
>TRBV6-1|TRBJ1-1|few|-
TGTGCCAGCAGAAAGAACAGAAATGTGAACACTGAAGCTTTCTTT
CASRKNRNVNTEAFF
>TRBV5-1|TRBJ1-1|many|TRBD1
TGCGCCAGCAGCTTGTCCCCCACAGGGGGAACTGAAGCTTTCTTT
CASSLSPTGGTEAFF
>TRBV7-6|TRBJ1-1|few|-
TGTGCCAGCAGCTTTTCGCAGGTTAGTGAAGCTTTCTTT
CASSFSQVSEAFF
>TRBV3-1|TRBJ1-2|-|TRBD1
TGTGCCAGCAGCGCTGTCGGACAGGGGTCTGGCTACACCTTC
CASSAVGQGSGYTF
>TRBV4-3|TRBJ2-1|-|TRBD2
TGCGCCAGCAGCCAAGACCATGCTGCGGGAGGGGACAATGAGCAGTTCTTC
CASSQDHAAGGDNEQFF
>TRBV11-2|TRBJ2-2|-|TRBD2
TGTGCCAGCAGATTTACCACCGGGACTAGCGGGACGTACGCGAACACCGGGGAGCTGTTTTTT
CASRFTTGTSGTYANTGELFF
>TRBV15|TRBJ2-7|-|TRBD1
TGTGCCACCAGCAGAACACAGGGGTTGAGCGAGCAGTACTTC
CATSRTQGLSEQYF
>TRBV7-8|TRBJ1-5|-|-
TGTGCCAGCAGCTTCACCCAGAGCGGAGGAATTTATAGCAATCAGCCCCAGCATTTT
CASSFTQSGGIYSNQPQHF
>TRBV7-6|TRBJ2-5|many|-
TGTGCCAGCAGCTCACGACGAGGAGAGACCCAGTACTTC
CASSSRRGETQYF
>TRBV23-1|TRBJ2-7|-|-
TGCGCCAGCAGTCGCCCAACCCGGGAGCAGTACTTC
CASSRPTREQYF
>TRBV7-8|TRBJ2-5|-|-
TGTGCCAGCAGCTTTTCAGCCGCGGGACCTTCAGAGACCCAGTACTTC
CASSFSAAGPSETQYF
>TRBV12-3/TRBV12-4|TRBJ2-7|-|-
TGTGCCAGCAGTTTAGCGCTTAGGCCAGAGCGTGGGCAGTACTTC
CASSLALRPERGQYF
>TRBV7-9|TRBJ1-4|-|-
TGTGCCAGCAGCGCTGGGGGGAACCGACTGTTTTTT
CASSAGGNRLFF
>TRBV6-1|TRBJ1-1|-|TRBD1
TGTGCCAGCAGAGACAGGGAACTAGGAGCTTTTGCTGAAGCTTTCTTT
CASRDRELGAFAEAFF
>TRBV11-2|TRBJ2-4|-|-
TGTGCCAGCAGCTTAGAGGGATCATCATTGTTTCAGTACTTC
CASSLEGSSLFQYF
>TRBV20-1|TRBJ2-3|many|-
TGCAGTGCTAGGGAACGGACAGAGTTAAACACAGATACGCAGTATTTT
CSARERTELNTDTQYF
>TRBV15|TRBJ2-5|few|-
TGTGCCACCAGGCCTTGGGGCGGGGAGACCCAGTACTTC
CATRPWGGETQYF
>TRBV9|TRBJ2-7|few|-
TGTGCCAGCAGCGTATCCATTTTACACGAGCAGTACTTC
CASSVSILHEQYF
>TRBV24-1|TRBJ2-1|-|-
TGTGCCACCAGTGGTAGGGAGGGGGTCCCCAGCTCCTACAATGAGCAGTTCTTC
CATSGREGVPSSYNEQFF